This T cell receptor beta chain was identified in a study of CD8+ T cells in alopecia areata. Study summary: Treatment of the treated patients consisted of oral tofacitinib, 5 to 10 mg twice daily.

Germline V lookup: CDR1 SGHDT, CDR2 YYEEEE. The CDR3 covers 12 residues. The V end lost 4 bases, the J end lost 4 bases, and 8 bases lay between the germline ends. The study's findings and limits: Tofacitinib significantly brought down scalp clonality and expanded CD8+ clones among top 100. Higher clonality and more expanded CD8+ clones appeared in lesional than normal scalp.

A remark on this clone: What it binds is not known.

As to treatment: oral pan-JAK inhibitor, 5-10 mg twice daily. TCR sequencing used cDNA made by reverse transcription of extracted RNA. The repertoire was sequenced with immunoSEQ multiplex PCR; TCRdb's copy has only in-frame clones and lacks some. The sample includes roughly 170,000 clones, roughly 62% of them seen just once. This chain connects TRBV5-6 to TRBJ2-5; D might be TRBD1 (5 bases). The receptor comes from a human donor with alopecia areata. Material: CD8+ T cells sorted from blood, obtained at week 24, from a patient treated with tofacitinib. CDR3 protein: CASSPDRETQYF. CDR3 in DNA: TGTGCCAGCAGCCCTGACAGAGAGACCCAGTACTTC.